The 21 T cell receptor beta chains presented below share a single source sample, sequenced in a study of blood T cells in healthy people across ages. Together with a sample-barcoded 5' primer, a J-beta primer mix was included in a second PCR lasting roughly 6 to 12 cycles. TCRdb passed the 5' RACE reads through MiXCR, listing each CDR3 protein once. This sample carries 900,000 to 950,000 distinct CDR3 sequences, about 27% of them seen once, and the ten largest clones take about a tenth. These data were also reused for a study on T cells of mothers and their children.

The sequenced sample consisted of blood. The receptors stem from a woman aged 40 to 50 in good health.

The chain recombines TRBV7-2 with TRBJ1-1, with D unclear. With 0 bases removed from V and 9 bases from J, the gap between germline ends came to 14 bases. Germline assignment: CDR1 SGHTA and CDR2 FQGNSA. The CDR3 is 14 residues long. CDR3 sequence: CASSLARGKPKAFF. The CDR3 DNA sequence: TGTGCCAGCAGCTTAGCGAGAGGGAAACCCAAAGCTTTCTTT.

This clonotype has just a few counts. A clone one base away is much larger, so this may be a read error. The chain recombines TRBV15 with TRBJ1-1; D gene unclear. This CDR3 is built from 13 residues. CDR1 and CDR2 (germline): LNHNV, YYDKDF (reference sequence). The DNA of the CDR3 is TGTGCCTCCAGCAGAGGAGAGGAGACTGAAGCTTTCTTT. It specifies CASSRGEETEAFF.

This clonotype showed up many times. This rearrangement joins TRBV5-4 to TRBJ2-1; 9 bases match TRBD2. Germline V gene data show CDR1 as SGHNT and CDR2 as YYREEE (reference sequence). The CDR3 has 16 residues. After removal of 4 bases from V and 7 bases from J, the junction contained 12 bases not matched to a gene. The CDR3 protein is CASSPPIRGGVNEQFF. In DNA, the CDR3 is TGTGCCAGCAGCCCTCCGATTCGCGGGGGGGTAAATGAGCAGTTCTTC.

The chain joins TRBV2 to TRBJ2-3, with a possible D match to TRBD2 (6 bases). The CDR3 runs to 13 residues. V lost 7 bases and J lost 2, with 10 bases in between. Germline values: CDR1 SNHLY, CDR2 FYNNEI. The DNA for the CDR3 is TGTGCCAGCACCAGACTAGACACAGATACGCAGTATTTT. Translated, it gives CASTRLDTDTQYF.

Only a few counts were recorded for this clonotype. The chain carries TRBV9 and TRBJ2-1, with 8 bases that match TRBD2. CDR3 length: 17 residues. Germline CDR1 is SGDLS and CDR2 is YYNGEE. The V gene end was trimmed by 0 bases and the J gene end by 5 bases; junction bases not matched to a gene: 10. CDR3 protein: CASSVVPLGGGNNEQFF. The CDR3 DNA sequence: TGTGCCAGCAGCGTAGTCCCCCTGGGCGGGGGGAACAATGAGCAGTTCTTC.

The rearrangement joins TRBV12-5 to TRBJ2-3, with D uncertain. Trimming cost V 5 bases and J 0 bases, with 9 bases left between them. The germline gives CDR1 LGHNT, CDR2 FRNRAP. CDR3 length: 14 residues. CDR3 residues: CASGPSASTDTQYF. In DNA form, the CDR3 reads TGTGCTAGTGGTCCCTCGGCAAGCACAGATACGCAGTATTTT.

This chain uses TRBV27 with TRBJ1-1; TRBD1 might be the D (5 bases). This CDR3 is built from 15 residues. Germline V gives CDR1 MNHEY, CDR2 SMNVEV (reference sequence). V was clipped by 9 bases and J by 11 bases, with 28 bases between them. DNA for the CDR3: TGTGCCAGTTTATCGGGGCAGACGGATCAAAACGGGGCTTTCTTT. This codes for CASLSGQTDQNGAFF.

J is TRBJ1-1 and V is TRBV7-8; no definite D call. This CDR3 is 12 amino acids long. V was clipped by 5 bases and J by 5 bases, with 9 bases between them. Germline V gene data show CDR1 as SGHVS and CDR2 as FQNEAQ. As DNA, the CDR3 is TGTGCCAGCAGCGCGCTGAGGACTGAAGCTTTCTTT. Translated, it gives CASSALRTEAFF.

Turning to this clonotype: It may be a read error: a sequence one base away is much more abundant. V and J are TRBV7-2 and TRBJ2-1; a possible D gene is TRBD2 (6 bases). Looked up from germline, CDR1 is SGHTA and CDR2 is FQGNSA. The CDR3 loop spans 13 amino acids. Trimming cost V 5 bases and J 8 bases, with 13 bases left between them. The CDR3 loop is CASSPRGNHEQFF. The CDR3 DNA sequence: TGTGCCAGCAGCCCGCGGGGTAACCATGAGCAGTTCTTC.

The chain is built from TRBV6-5 and TRBJ1-2; D might be TRBD1 (6 bases). V was pared by 4 bases and J by 6 bases, with 12 bases between. The CDR3 has 13 residues. Germline CDR1 is MNHEY and CDR2 is SVGAGI. Here the CDR3 reads CASSLPRQDGYTF. The CDR3 DNA follows: TGTGCCAGCAGTTTACCGAGACAGGATGGCTACACCTTC.

On this clonotype: A much larger clone sits a single nucleotide away, making a read error possible. The chain links TRBV10-3 to TRBJ2-1; 14 bases match TRBD2. CDR3 length: 14 amino acids. CDR1 and CDR2 (germline): ENHRY, SYGVKD. The junction had 8 bases not matched to a gene; V was cut back by 6 bases and J by 13 bases. The CDR3 DNA sequence: TGTGCCATCAGACAAGGGACTAGCGGGAGAACCCAGTTCTTC. It encodes CAIRQGTSGRTQFF.

The chain is built from TRBV2 and TRBJ1-3; D is unclear. V dropped 4 bases and J dropped 5 bases, with 3 bases sitting between them. CDR1 and CDR2 from the germline V gene are SNHLY and FYNNEI. The CDR3 runs to 11 residues. The CDR3 nucleotides are TGTGCCAGCAGTGGGCGAAACACCATATATTTT. Amino acid sequence: CASSGRNTIYF.

The chain couples TRBV9 to TRBJ1-1, with D tentatively TRBD1 (6 bases). CDR1 and CDR2 (germline): SGDLS, YYNGEE. The CDR3 has 14 residues. Trimming shortened V by 3 bases and J by 5 bases, and 14 bases separated the two germline ends. CDR3 region: CASSARNRETEAFF. DNA of the CDR3: TGTGCCAGCAGCGCCCGAAACAGGGAAACTGAAGCTTTCTTT.

The chain joins TRBV11-2 to TRBJ2-3; TRBD1 matches 9 bases. Per the germline V gene, CDR1 is SGHAT and CDR2 is FQNNGV. This CDR3 contains 18 residues. V shed 0 bases and J 14 bases; nucleotides not matched to a gene: 21. The CDR3 sequence: CASSLDRADRGRWYGWYF. CDR3 in DNA: TGTGCCAGCAGCTTAGATCGGGCGGACAGGGGTCGGTGGTATGGTTGGTATTTT.

The sample holds many counts of this clonotype. This chain links TRBV20-1 with TRBJ2-7; a weak D match, TRBD2 (6 bases). Deletions cut 6 bases from V and 0 bases from J, with 18 bases between. CDR1 is DFQATT, CDR2 SNEGSKA, per germline (reference sequence). The CDR3 is 15 amino acids. As DNA, the CDR3 is TGCAGTGCCGGGAGACAGAGGGCCAGCTCCTACGAGCAGTACTTC. Amino acids: CSAGRQRASSYEQYF.

This sequence joins TRBV7-2 and TRBJ1-2, with D hard to call. CDR1 is SGHTA and CDR2 is FQGNSA in the germline V gene. The CDR3 runs 15 residues. V was shortened by 5 bases and J by 1 base, with 14 bases between the two germline ends. The CDR3 protein is CASSTSYPLNYGYTF. The DNA for the CDR3 is TGTGCCAGCAGCACCAGTTATCCCCTTAACTATGGCTACACCTTC.

This clonotype has a handful of counts. The chain recombines TRBV3-1 with TRBJ1-1; D might be TRBD1 (6 bases). CDR1 and CDR2 from the germline V gene are LGHDT and YNNKEL (reference sequence). The CDR3 consists of 15 residues. With 4 bases removed from V and 1 base from J, the gap between germline ends came to 13 bases. The CDR3 DNA reads as TGTGCCAGCAGCCCACGCCAGGGGACGAACACTGAAGCTTTCTTT. This gives the protein CASSPRQGTNTEAFF.

The rearrangement joins TRBV29-1 to TRBJ1-1, with D possibly TRBD1 on 5 matching bases. Trimming stripped 6 bases from V and 1 base from J, with 9 bases between. The CDR3 runs 12 residues. Germline V lookup: CDR1 SQVTM, CDR2 ANQGSEA. The DNA for the CDR3 is TGCAGCGTGGGACCGCAGAACACTGAAGCTTTCTTT. This sequence encodes CSVGPQNTEAFF. Full variable domain (outside the CDR3, taken from reference TRBV29-1 and TRBJ1-1): SAVISQKPSRDICQRGTSLTIQCQVDSQVTMMFWYRQQPGQSLTLIATANQGSEATYESGFVIDKFPISRPNLTFSTLTVSNMSPEDSSIYLCSVGPQNTEAFFGQGTRLTVV.

This clonotype was seen only a few times. This chain links TRBV2 with TRBJ2-2; 11 bases are shared with TRBD2. V was clipped by 8 bases and J by 0 bases; unmatched bases: 5. The CDR3 length is 16 residues. CDR1 SNHLY and CDR2 FYNNEI come from the germline V gene. CDR3: CASASSGGSNTGELFF. The CDR3 DNA sequence: TGTGCCAGCGCGTCTAGCGGGGGGTCGAACACCGGGGAGCTGTTTTTT.

The rearrangement joins TRBV18 to TRBJ2-1; 14 bases are shared with TRBD2. Germline CDR1 and CDR2: KGHSH and LQKENI. With 3 bases clipped from V and 0 bases from J, the junction kept 7 bases outside the gene matches. The CDR3 extends over 19 amino acids. CDR3 sequence reads: CASSPPGTSGGLSYNEQFF. CDR3 in DNA: TGTGCCAGCTCACCCCCCGGGACTAGCGGGGGTCTCTCCTACAATGAGCAGTTCTTC.

The chain recombines TRBV20-1 with TRBJ2-1, with unresolved D. This CDR3 is 11 amino acids long. Trimming cost V 8 bases and J 10 bases, with 15 bases left between them. The V gene's germline CDR1 is DFQATT and CDR2 SNEGSKA (reference sequence). The CDR3: CSLTRTYEQFF. CDR3 in DNA: TGCAGTTTGACTCGTACCTACGAGCAGTTCTTC.